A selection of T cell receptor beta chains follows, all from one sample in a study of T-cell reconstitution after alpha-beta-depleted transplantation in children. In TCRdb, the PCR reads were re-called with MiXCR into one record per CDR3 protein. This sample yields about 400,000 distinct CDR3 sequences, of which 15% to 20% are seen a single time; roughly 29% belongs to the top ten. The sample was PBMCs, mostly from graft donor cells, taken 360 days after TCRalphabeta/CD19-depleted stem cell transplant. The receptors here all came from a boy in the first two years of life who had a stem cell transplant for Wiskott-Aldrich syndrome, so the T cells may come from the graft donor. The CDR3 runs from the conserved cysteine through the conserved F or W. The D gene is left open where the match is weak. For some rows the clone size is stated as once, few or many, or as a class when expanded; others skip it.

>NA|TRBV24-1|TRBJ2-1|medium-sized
TGTGCCACCAGTGATTTCCGGATTGGCTACAATGAGCAGTTCTTC
CATSDFRIGYNEQFF
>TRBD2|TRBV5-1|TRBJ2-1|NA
TGCGCCAGCAGCTTGGTCGTAGCGGGGGCCTATGAGCAGTTCTTC
CASSLVVAGAYEQFF
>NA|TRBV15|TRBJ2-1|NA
TGTGCCACCAGCAGGCGCGATAAAGGGCGGGGTGCCTACAATGAGCAGTTCTTC
CATSRRDKGRGAYNEQFF
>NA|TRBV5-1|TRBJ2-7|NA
TGCGCCAGCAGCTCGGACGGGACCGTCTACGAGCAGTACTTC
CASSSDGTVYEQYF
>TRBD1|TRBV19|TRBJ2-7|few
TGTGCCAGTAGCCTGGACAGGATCCCCTACGAGCAGTACTTC
CASSLDRIPYEQYF
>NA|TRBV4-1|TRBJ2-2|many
TGCGCCAGCAGCCGCTTCGGCACGGTTAACACCGGGGAGCTGTTTTTT
CASSRFGTVNTGELFF
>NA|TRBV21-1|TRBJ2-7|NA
TGTGCCAGCCCGAAGAGGAACGAGCAGTACTTC
CASPKRNEQYF
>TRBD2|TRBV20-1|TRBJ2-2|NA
TGCAGTGCCTCGGAGCGGGGGAGGAACACCGGGGAGCTGTTTTTT
CSASERGRNTGELFF
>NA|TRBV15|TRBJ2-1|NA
TGTGCCACCAGCAGAGATCATAAGATCCACAATGAGCAGTTCTTC
CATSRDHKIHNEQFF
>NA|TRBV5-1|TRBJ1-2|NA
TGCGCCAGCAGCTTGGGAGGCCAGGGAGAAAACTATGGCTACACCTTC
CASSLGGQGENYGYTF
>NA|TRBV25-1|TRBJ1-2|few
TGTGCCAGCAGAACCTCCGGGACATCGGGTGGCTACACCTTC
CASRTSGTSGGYTF
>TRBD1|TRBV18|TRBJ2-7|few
TGTGCCAGCTCACCACGGACACAGGGGATCGCTTACGAGCAGTACTTC
CASSPRTQGIAYEQYF
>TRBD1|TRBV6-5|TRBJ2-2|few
TGTGCCAGCAGTAACCGGGACAGGTGGAACACCGGGGAGCTGTTTTTT
CASSNRDRWNTGELFF
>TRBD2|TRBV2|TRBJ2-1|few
TGTGCCATAGGCGGACTAGCGGGAGAAGGATCCTACAATGAGCAGTTCTTC
CAIGGLAGEGSYNEQFF
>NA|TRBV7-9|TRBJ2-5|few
TGTGCCAGCAGCTTAAGGGCCAGGGTGGAAGGGACCCAGTACTTC
CASSLRARVEGTQYF
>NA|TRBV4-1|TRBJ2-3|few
TGCGCCAGCAGCCACAGGGAGGCCACAGATACGCAGTATTTT
CASSHREATDTQYF
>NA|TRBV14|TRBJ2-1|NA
TGTGCCAGCAGCAATCTAGGTTACAATGAGCAGTTCTTC
CASSNLGYNEQFF
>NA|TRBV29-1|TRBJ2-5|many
TGCAGCGTTGGGCCTCGGGAGACCCAGTACTTC
CSVGPRETQYF
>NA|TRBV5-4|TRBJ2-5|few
TGTGCCAGCACCCGGGCCGGGGTCCTCCAAGAGACCCAGTACTTC
CASTRAGVLQETQYF
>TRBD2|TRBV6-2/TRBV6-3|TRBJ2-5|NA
TGTGCCAGCAGTTACCGGTTAGCGGGAGGACGAGAGACCCAGTACTTC
CASSYRLAGGRETQYF
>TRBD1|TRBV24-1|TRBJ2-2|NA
TGTGCCACCAGTGGTCCCCGCAGACAGGGGATCACCGGGGAGCTGTTTTTT
CATSGPRRQGITGELFF
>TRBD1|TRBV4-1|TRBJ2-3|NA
TGCGCCAGCAGCCAAGATGGAGGGGACAGGCTAGATACGCAGTATTTT
CASSQDGGDRLDTQYF
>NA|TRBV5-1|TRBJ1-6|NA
TGCGCCAGCAGCTTGGGCGGGCAGAATTCACCCCTCCACTTT
CASSLGGQNSPLHF
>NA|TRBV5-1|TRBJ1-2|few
TGCGCCAGCAGCTTGGGGGGCGGTCGCTATGGCTACACCTTC
CASSLGGGRYGYTF